This T cell receptor beta chain was identified during a study of T cell changes during pregnancy in multiple sclerosis. The table came from immunoSEQ multiplex PCR; TCRdb's copy has only in-frame clones and leaves some out. Of roughly 32,000 clones listed, just over 90% are singletons. With 6 bases removed from V and 12 bases from J, the gap between germline ends came to 18 bases. This CDR3 spans 13 amino acids. In germline, CDR1 is MGHDK, CDR2 SYGVNS. The material sequenced was CD4+ T cells from peripheral blood mononuclear cells, taken in the second trimester of pregnancy. The gene calls are TRBV25-1 and TRBJ2-1; D might be TRBD2 (5 bases). The source is a female donor with multiple sclerosis, enrolled in a pregnancy study. The CDR3 is CASRRAKLGRQFF. CDR3 DNA sequence: TGTGCCAGCAGGAGGGCCAAGTTAGGCAGGCAGTTCTTC.